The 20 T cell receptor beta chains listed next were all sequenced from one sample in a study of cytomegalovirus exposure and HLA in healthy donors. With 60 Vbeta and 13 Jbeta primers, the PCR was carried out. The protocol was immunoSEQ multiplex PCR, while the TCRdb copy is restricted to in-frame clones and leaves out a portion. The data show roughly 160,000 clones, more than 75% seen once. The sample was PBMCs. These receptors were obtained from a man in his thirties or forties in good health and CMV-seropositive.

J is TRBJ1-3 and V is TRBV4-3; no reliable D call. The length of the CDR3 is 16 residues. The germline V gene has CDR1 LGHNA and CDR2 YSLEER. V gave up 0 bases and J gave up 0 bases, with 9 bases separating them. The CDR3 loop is CASSQDFTVSGNTIYF. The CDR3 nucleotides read TGCGCCAGCAGCCAAGATTTTACGGTCTCTGGAAACACCATATATTTT.

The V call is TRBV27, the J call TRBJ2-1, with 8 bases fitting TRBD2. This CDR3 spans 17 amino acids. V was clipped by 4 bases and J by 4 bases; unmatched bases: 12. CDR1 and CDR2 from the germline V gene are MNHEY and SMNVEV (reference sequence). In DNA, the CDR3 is TGTGCCAGCAGTTCCTCCGGTCGTAGCGGGGCATACAATGAGCAGTTCTTC. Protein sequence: CASSSSGRSGAYNEQFF.

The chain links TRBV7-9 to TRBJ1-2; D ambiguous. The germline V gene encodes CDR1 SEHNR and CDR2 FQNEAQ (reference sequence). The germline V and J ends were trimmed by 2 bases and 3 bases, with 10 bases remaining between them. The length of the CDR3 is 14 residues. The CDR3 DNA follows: TGTGCCAGCAGCTTATTTAGAGACTACTATGGCTACACCTTC. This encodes CASSLFRDYYGYTF.

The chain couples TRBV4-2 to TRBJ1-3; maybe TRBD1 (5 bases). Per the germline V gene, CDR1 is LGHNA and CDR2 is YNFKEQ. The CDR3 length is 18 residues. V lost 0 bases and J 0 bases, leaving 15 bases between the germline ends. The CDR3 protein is CASSQDLAGLHSGNTIYF. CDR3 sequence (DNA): TGTGCCAGCAGCCAAGATCTTGCAGGGCTCCACTCTGGAAACACCATATATTTT.

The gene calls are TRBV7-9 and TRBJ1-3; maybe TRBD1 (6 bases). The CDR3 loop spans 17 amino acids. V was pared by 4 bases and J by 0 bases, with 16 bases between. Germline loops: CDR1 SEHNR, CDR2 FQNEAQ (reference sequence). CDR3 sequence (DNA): TGTGCCAGCAGCTCCAGCTTCTGGGGACACTCTGGAAACACCATATATTTT. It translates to CASSSSFWGHSGNTIYF.

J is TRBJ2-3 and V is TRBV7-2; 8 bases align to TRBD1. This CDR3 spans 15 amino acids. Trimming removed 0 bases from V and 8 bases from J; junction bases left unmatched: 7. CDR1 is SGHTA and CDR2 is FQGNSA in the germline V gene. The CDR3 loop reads CASSLAIQGAGTQYF. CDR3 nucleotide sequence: TGTGCCAGCAGCTTAGCGATTCAGGGGGCGGGTACGCAGTATTTT.

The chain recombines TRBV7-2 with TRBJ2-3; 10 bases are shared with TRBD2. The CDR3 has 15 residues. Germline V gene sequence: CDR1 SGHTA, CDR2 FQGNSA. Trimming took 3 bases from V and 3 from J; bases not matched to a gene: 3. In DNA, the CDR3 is TGTGCCAGCAGCTTCTGGACTAGCGGAACAGATACGCAGTATTTT. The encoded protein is CASSFWTSGTDTQYF.

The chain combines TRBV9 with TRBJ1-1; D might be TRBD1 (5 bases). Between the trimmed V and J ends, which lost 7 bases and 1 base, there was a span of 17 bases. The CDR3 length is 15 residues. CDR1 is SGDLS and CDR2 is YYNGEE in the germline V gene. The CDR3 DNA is TGTGCCAGCGGCTTAATTCAGGGTTCGAACACTGAAGCTTTCTTT. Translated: CASGLIQGSNTEAFF.

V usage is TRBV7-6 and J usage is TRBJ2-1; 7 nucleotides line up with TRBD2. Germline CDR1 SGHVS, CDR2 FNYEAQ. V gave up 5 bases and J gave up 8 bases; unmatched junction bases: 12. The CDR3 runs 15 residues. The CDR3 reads CASSQRRGGRDEQFF. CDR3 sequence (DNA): TGTGCCAGCAGCCAGCGAAGGGGAGGGCGGGATGAGCAGTTCTTC.

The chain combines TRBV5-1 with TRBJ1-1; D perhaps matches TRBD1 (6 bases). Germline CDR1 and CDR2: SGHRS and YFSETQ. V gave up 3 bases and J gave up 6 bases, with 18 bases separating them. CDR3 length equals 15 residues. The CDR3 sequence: CASSSGSGGPAEAFF. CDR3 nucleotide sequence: TGCGCCAGCAGCTCTGGGTCCGGGGGGCCGGCTGAAGCTTTCTTT.

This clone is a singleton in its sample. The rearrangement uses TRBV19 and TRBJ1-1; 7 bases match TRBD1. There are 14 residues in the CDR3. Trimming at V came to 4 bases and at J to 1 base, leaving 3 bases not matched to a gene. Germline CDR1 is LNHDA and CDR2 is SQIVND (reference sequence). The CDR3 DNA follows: TGTGCCAGTAGTACCCACAGGGGGAACACTGAAGCTTTCTTT. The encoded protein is CASSTHRGNTEAFF.

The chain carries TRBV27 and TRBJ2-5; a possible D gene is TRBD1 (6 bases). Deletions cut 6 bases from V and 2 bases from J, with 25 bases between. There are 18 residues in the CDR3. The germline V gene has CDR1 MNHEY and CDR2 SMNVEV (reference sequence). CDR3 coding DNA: TGTGCCAGCAGAGCCAATACAGGGAAGGCGGGCTTACAAGAGACCCAGTACTTC. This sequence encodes CASRANTGKAGLQETQYF.

The CDR3 DNA reads TGTGCCAGCAGCTGGGGGGGACCGCTAGCGGGAGGGCGTAGCGAGCAGTACTTC. Amino acid sequence: CASSWGGPLAGGRSEQYF. This chain uses TRBV5-6 with TRBJ2-7; 12 bases are shared with TRBD2. Germline trimming cut 3 bases from V and 6 bases from J; bases unmatched to any gene: 16. The CDR3 contains 18 residues. Germline assignment: CDR1 SGHDT and CDR2 YYEEEE.

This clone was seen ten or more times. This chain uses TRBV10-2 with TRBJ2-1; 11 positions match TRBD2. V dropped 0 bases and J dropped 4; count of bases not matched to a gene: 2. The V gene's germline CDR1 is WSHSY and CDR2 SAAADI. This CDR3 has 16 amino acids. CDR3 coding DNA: TGCGCCAGCAGTGAGTCGACTAGCGGGGTTTACAATGAGCAGTTCTTC. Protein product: CASSESTSGVYNEQFF.

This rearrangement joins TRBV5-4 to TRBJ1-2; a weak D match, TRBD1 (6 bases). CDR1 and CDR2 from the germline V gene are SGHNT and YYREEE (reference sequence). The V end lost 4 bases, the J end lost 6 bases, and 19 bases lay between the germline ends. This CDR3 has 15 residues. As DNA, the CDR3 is TGTGCCAGCAGCCAAAGTTCAGGGGTCTACGATGGCTACACCTTC. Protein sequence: CASSQSSGVYDGYTF.

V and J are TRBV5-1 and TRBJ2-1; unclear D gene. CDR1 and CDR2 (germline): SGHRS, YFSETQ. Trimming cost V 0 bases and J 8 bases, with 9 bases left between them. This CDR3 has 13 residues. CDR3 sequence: CASSLDPYYEQFF. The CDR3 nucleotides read TGCGCCAGCAGCTTGGACCCATACTATGAGCAGTTCTTC.

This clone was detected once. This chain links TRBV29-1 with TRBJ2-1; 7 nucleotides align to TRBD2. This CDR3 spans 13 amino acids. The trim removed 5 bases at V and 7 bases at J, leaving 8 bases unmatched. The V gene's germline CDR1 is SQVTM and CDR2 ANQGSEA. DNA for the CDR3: TGCAGCGTTAGGGCTAGCGGAAGGAATGAGCAGTTCTTC. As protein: CSVRASGRNEQFF.

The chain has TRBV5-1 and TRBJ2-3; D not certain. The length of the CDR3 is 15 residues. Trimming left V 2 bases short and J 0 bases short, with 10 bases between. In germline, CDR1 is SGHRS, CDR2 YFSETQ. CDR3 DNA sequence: TGCGCCAGCAGCTTAAAACAGATTAGCACAGATACGCAGTATTTT. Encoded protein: CASSLKQISTDTQYF. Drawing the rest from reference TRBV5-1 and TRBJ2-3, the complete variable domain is KAGVTQTPRYLIKTRGQQVTLSCSPISGHRSVSWYQQTPGQGLQFLFEYFSETQRNKGNFPGRFSGRQFSNSRSEMNVSTLELGDSALYLCASSLKQISTDTQYFGPGTRLTVL.

The CDR3 nucleotides read TGTGCCAGCAGCCCACTGGTGGGGGCCAATGAGCAGTTCTTC. This sequence encodes CASSPLVGANEQFF. V and J are TRBV7-6 and TRBJ2-1, with D possibly TRBD1 on 6 matching bases. Germline V gene data show CDR1 as SGHVS and CDR2 as FNYEAQ. V shed 5 bases and J shed 6 bases, with 14 bases lying between them. The CDR3 has 14 amino acids.

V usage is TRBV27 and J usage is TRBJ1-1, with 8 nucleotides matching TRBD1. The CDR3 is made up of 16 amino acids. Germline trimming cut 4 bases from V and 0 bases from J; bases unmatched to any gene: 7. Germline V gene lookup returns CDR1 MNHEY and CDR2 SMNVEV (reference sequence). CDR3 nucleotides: TGTGCCAGCAGTTCGGGGACAGGTTACATGAACACTGAAGCTTTCTTT. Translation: CASSSGTGYMNTEAFF.